This is a list of T cell receptor beta chains from one sample in a study of T cell responses to AZD1222 COVID-19 vaccine. Profiled with immunoSEQ multiplex PCR; TCRdb holds only in-frame clones, not every one. The data show around 140,000 clones, with roughly 92% seen just once and approximately 5.4% held by the top ten. Specimen: peripheral blood, collected on day 0 of AZD1222 vaccination. The source is an adult in good health. CDR3s include the opening cysteine and the closing phenylalanine or tryptophan. The D gene is left open where the match is weak. Size tells how often a clone was seen (once, few, many) or the class of an expanded clone, and some rows leave it out.

clone size | J gene | V gene | D gene | CDR3 DNA | CDR3 protein
. | TRBJ2-5 | TRBV5-4 | TRBD1 | TGTGCCAGCAGCTCCCTGACCGACAGGGGGCGGGAGACCCAGTACTTC | CASSSLTDRGRETQYF
. | TRBJ2-7 | TRBV5-1 | . | TGCGCCAGCAGCCTCGGGTCTTTCCCGTACTCCTACGAGCAGTACTTC | CASSLGSFPYSYEQYF
. | TRBJ1-1 | TRBV4-2 | . | TGTGCCAGCAGCCAAGTTGCTAACACTGAAGCTTTCTTT | CASSQVANTEAFF
. | TRBJ2-1 | TRBV5-4 | TRBD1 | TGTGCCAGCAGCCAAGACAGGGCCTCCTACAATGAGCAGTTCTTC | CASSQDRASYNEQFF
once | TRBJ2-5 | TRBV12-3/TRBV12-4 | . | TGTGCCAGCAGTTTTCTGGGGTTGAAGACCCAGTACTTC | CASSFLGLKTQYF
. | TRBJ1-5 | TRBV28 | . | TGTGCCAGCAGTTTAACAGGGAACCATCAGCCCCAGCATTTT | CASSLTGNHQPQHF
. | TRBJ2-1 | TRBV4-1 | . | TGCGCCAGCAGCCAAGAATATAGACCACCCCAGAATGAGCAGTTCTTC | CASSQEYRPPQNEQFF
. | TRBJ2-7 | TRBV21-1 | . | TGTGCCAGCAGGCCCCATCAGGGAGGGATTCTCTACGAGCAGTACTTC | CASRPHQGGILYEQYF
. | TRBJ2-7 | TRBV3-1/TRBV3-2 | . | TGTGCCAGCAGCCAATCCTTCGTAAGGCTGGACGAGCAGTACTTC | CASSQSFVRLDEQYF
. | TRBJ2-1 | TRBV7-6 | TRBD1 | TGTGCCAGCAGCGATCGACAGGGAAACTACAATGAGCAGTTCTTC | CASSDRQGNYNEQFF
. | TRBJ1-2 | TRBV6-5 | TRBD1 | TGTGCCAGCAGCGTGGGACAGGGCGACTATGGCTACACCTTC | CASSVGQGDYGYTF
. | TRBJ1-5 | TRBV5-1 | . | TGCGCCAGCAGCTCGGAGGGCCAAAGCAATCAGCCCCAGCATTTT | CASSSEGQSNQPQHF
. | TRBJ2-1 | TRBV27 | TRBD1 | TGTGCCAGCATCAATCGGCGAATACAGGGGAATGAGCAGTTCTTC | CASINRRIQGNEQFF
. | TRBJ2-1 | TRBV15 | . | TGTGCCACCAGCAGAGGCCAGATCTACAATGAGCAGTTCTTC | CATSRGQIYNEQFF
. | TRBJ2-2 | TRBV5-1 | . | TGCGCCAGCAGCTTGGCCACGGGGGCGTTGAACACCGGGGAGCTGTTTTTT | CASSLATGALNTGELFF
. | TRBJ1-3 | TRBV6-1 | . | TGTGCCAGCAGTGAAGGTCCAGACTCTAAACCGAGAAACACCATATATTTT | CASSEGPDSKPRNTIYF
. | TRBJ1-1 | TRBV7-2 | . | TGTGCCAGCAGCTTTAGGGGTGGCACTGAAGCTTTCTTT | CASSFRGGTEAFF
. | TRBJ2-1 | TRBV5-4 | . | TGTGCCAGCAGCCCGGGTTGGGGGGCTGACAATGAGCAGTTCTTC | CASSPGWGADNEQFF
. | TRBJ1-2 | TRBV28 | TRBD1 | TGTGCCAGCAGTCTGACAGGGGATTGGGGCTACACCTTC | CASSLTGDWGYTF
. | TRBJ2-7 | TRBV7-9 | . | TGTGCCAGCACCGTATCACAAACCTACGAGCAGTACTTC | CASTVSQTYEQYF
. | TRBJ1-1 | TRBV5-1 | . | TGCGCCAGCAGCTTGGCGTTATGGGGGAACACTGAAGCTTTCTTT | CASSLALWGNTEAFF
. | TRBJ1-1 | TRBV18 | . | TGTGCCAGCACAAAGGTGGCGGAGAACACTGAAGCTTTCTTT | CASTKVAENTEAFF
. | TRBJ1-6 | TRBV19 | . | TGTGCCAGTAGTAACGGGTTCTACTATAATTCACCCCTCCACTTT | CASSNGFYYNSPLHF
once | TRBJ2-7 | TRBV5-1 | TRBD1 | TGCGCCAGCAGCTCCGGGACAGGAAGGGGTATCTACGAGCAGTACTTC | CASSSGTGRGIYEQYF
. | TRBJ2-7 | TRBV4-2 | . | TGTGCCAGCAGCGCTCCGAGGGACCCCTACGAGCAGTACTTC | CASSAPRDPYEQYF
. | TRBJ2-3 | TRBV7-2 | . | TGTGCCAGCAGCTTAGGGAGATATGATACGCAGTATTTT | CASSLGRYDTQYF
. | TRBJ2-5 | TRBV2 | TRBD1 | TGTGCCAGCAGTGCGGGACAGGGGGGTGAGACCCAGTACTTC | CASSAGQGGETQYF
. | TRBJ1-1 | TRBV5-4 | . | TGTGCCAGCAGGGACCTGAGGCAGGGTATGAACACTGAAGCTTTCTTT | CASRDLRQGMNTEAFF
. | TRBJ1-5 | TRBV20-1 | . | TGCAGTGCTAGTTCGAATCAGCCCCAGCATTTT | CSASSNQPQHF
. | TRBJ1-6 | TRBV5-6 | TRBD1 | TGTGCCAGCAGCTTGGGGACAGGGGCGAGGGGGTCACCCCTCCACTTT | CASSLGTGARGSPLHF
. | TRBJ2-3 | TRBV6-5 | TRBD1 | TGTGCCAGCACCCTAACAGGGGGCACTACAGATACGCAGTATTTT | CASTLTGGTTDTQYF
. | TRBJ1-4 | TRBV5-1 | TRBD1 | TGCGCCAGCAGCTTGGCAGGGGGCTCGGTAGACGAAAAACTGTTTTTT | CASSLAGGSVDEKLFF